The clone carrying this T cell receptor (beta chain) was seen once. Its antigen is as yet unknown. The data were obtained in a study of T cells and copy number aberrations in small-cell lung cancer. Study-level findings and limits: Tumors showed lower T-cell density, richness and clonality than adjacent lung, though density did not differ significantly.

TCRdb's copy holds only in-frame clones and misses some; the assay was immunoSEQ multiplex PCR. The data show fewer than 8,500 clones, 70% to 80% seen once. V was clipped by 2 bases and J by 3 bases; unmatched bases: 8. Germline V gene data show CDR1 as SGDLS and CDR2 as YYNGEE. The CDR3 has 15 amino acids. The rearrangement uses TRBV9 and TRBJ2-7; 7 bases align to TRBD2. The specimen sequenced was normal tissue next to the tumor. The sequence was obtained from a woman aged 65 to 85 with small cell lung cancer. Some clones in this sample may be carry-over from other donors' samples. The CDR3 DNA reads as TGTGCCAGCAGCGTCGACTCCGGGACTATCTACGAGCAGTACTTC. Amino acids: CASSVDSGTIYEQYF.